One sample yielded the 9 T cell receptor beta chains listed below, sequenced in a study of cytomegalovirus exposure and HLA in healthy donors. PCR was performed using 60 Vbeta and 13 Jbeta primers. TCRdb's table, derived via immunoSEQ multiplex PCR, lists solely in-frame clones and lacks some. In the table there are 270,000 or so clones, 80% to 95% of which are singletons. What was sequenced was PBMCs. These receptors all come from a girl aged 2-10 years in good health and CMV-seronegative.

The chain uses TRBV27 and TRBJ2-7; D not certain. The CDR3 is 12 residues long. Germline V gene lookup returns CDR1 MNHEY and CDR2 SMNVEV (reference sequence). Trimming took off 4 bases at V and 0 bases at J, with 4 bases between the two ends. This CDR3 reads CASSSLSYEQYF. In DNA, the CDR3 is TGTGCCAGCAGTTCCCTCTCCTACGAGCAGTACTTC.

This rearrangement joins TRBV13 to TRBJ1-1; 9 nucleotides match TRBD1. Germline V gene data show CDR1 as PRHDT and CDR2 as FYEKMQ (reference sequence). This CDR3 has 12 amino acids. J lost 11 bases, V lost 8 bases, and 9 bases had no gene match. The CDR3, as DNA: TGTGCCAGCGAAAACAGGGGGCTGGGCGCTTTCTTT. Its protein is CASENRGLGAFF. The complete variable domain, with remaining parts taken from reference TRBV13 and TRBJ1-1, reads AAGVIQSPRHLIKEKRETATLKCYPIPRHDTVYWYQQGPGQDPQFLISFYEKMQSDKGSIPDRFSAQQFSDYHSELNMSSLELGDSALYFCASENRGLGAFFGQGTRLTVV.

This clone occurred once. The rearrangement links TRBV7-9 to TRBJ1-3; 9 positions agree with TRBD1. The CDR3 runs to 14 residues. Germline assignment: CDR1 SEHNR and CDR2 FQNEAQ (reference sequence). Trimming took 10 bases from V and 8 from J; bases not matched to a gene: 12. CDR3: CATQTQQGAYTIYF. DNA for the CDR3: TGTGCCACGCAAACCCAACAGGGGGCTTACACCATATATTTT. Full variable domain (missing parts from reference TRBV7-9 and TRBJ1-3): DTGVSQNPRHKITKRGQNVTFRCDPISEHNRLYWYRQTLGQGPEFLTYFQNEAQLEKSRLLSDRFSAERPKGSFSTLEIQRTEQGDSAMYLCATQTQQGAYTIYFGEGSWLTVV.

The CDR3 protein is CASSISGVGTGELFF. CDR3 coding DNA: TGTGCCAGTAGTATCTCGGGAGTAGGCACCGGGGAGCTGTTTTTT. The rearrangement links TRBV19 to TRBJ2-2, with D tentatively TRBD2 (6 bases). The ends were cut back, 3 bases at V and 4 bases at J, with 12 bases in the middle. CDR3 length: 15 amino acids. Germline assignment: CDR1 LNHDA and CDR2 SQIVND (reference sequence).

This sequence joins TRBV9 and TRBJ2-3, with D possibly being TRBD2 (5 bases). CDR3 size: 15 residues. Deletions cut 0 bases from V and 2 bases from J, with 10 bases between. Germline CDR1 reads SGDLS; CDR2 reads YYNGEE. The CDR3 DNA reads TGTGCCAGCAGCGTAGTGGACTCATTCACAGATACGCAGTATTTT. Protein: CASSVVDSFTDTQYF.

V usage is TRBV27 and J usage is TRBJ2-7; D might be TRBD1 (6 bases). Trimming removed 3 bases from V and 5 bases from J, with 14 bases in between. Per the germline V gene, CDR1 is MNHEY and CDR2 is SMNVEV (reference sequence). The CDR3 totals 14 residues. CDR3 sequence reads: CASSFGAGVDEQYF. Written as DNA, the CDR3 is TGTGCCAGCAGTTTTGGAGCAGGGGTCGACGAGCAGTACTTC.

This clone was recorded a few times. The chain has TRBV2 and TRBJ2-7; TRBD2 matches 13 bases. Germline V gene data show CDR1 as SNHLY and CDR2 as FYNNEI. Trimming removed 6 bases from V and 0 bases from J; junction bases left unmatched: 8. The CDR3 contains 17 residues. The CDR3 DNA is TGTGCCAGCAGCGCAGGGACTAGCGGGGAGTCCTCCTACGAGCAGTACTTC. This sequence encodes CASSAGTSGESSYEQYF.

The J gene is TRBJ2-1, the V gene TRBV5-8; 15 bases align to TRBD2. V was pared by 4 bases and J by 7 bases, with 3 bases of the junction left unmatched. Germline CDR1 SGHTS, CDR2 YDEGEE. The CDR3 runs 15 residues. Written as DNA, the CDR3 is TGTGCCAGCAGCACCGGGACTAGCGGGAGGAATGAGCAGTTCTTC. This translates into CASSTGTSGRNEQFF.

The chain carries TRBV1 and TRBJ1-5; no DNA check was done on the table's D call, TRBD1. TRBV1 is classified as a pseudogene. The CDR3 contains 18 residues. As DNA, the CDR3 is TGCACCAGCAGCCCACGACAGGGAGTCCCCTATAGCAATCAGCCCCAGCATTTT. Translated, it gives CTSSPRQGVPYSNQPQHF.